This T cell receptor beta chain was identified in a study of T cell changes during pregnancy in multiple sclerosis. Some clones are missing from TCRdb's copy, which holds only in-frame ones; the method was immunoSEQ multiplex PCR. The sample shows 80,000 to 100,000 clones, 90% of them seen only once. Germline CDR1 is SGHNT and CDR2 is YENEEA. The V and J ends lost 2 bases and 0 bases respectively, with 13 bases between them. The CDR3 covers 16 residues. The sample consisted of peripheral blood, taken in the second trimester of pregnancy. This chain joins TRBV11-3 and TRBJ1-1; D gene uncertain. This clonotype originated in a female donor in good health, enrolled as a control in a pregnancy study. The CDR3 DNA follows: TGTGCCAGCAGCTTAAGGTCGACTGGTATGAACACTGAAGCTTTCTTT. It encodes CASSLRSTGMNTEAFF.